This T cell receptor beta chain was profiled in a study of control samples from healthy donors and cancer patients. This table comes from immunoSEQ multiplex PCR, and its TCRdb copy is limited to in-frame clones, with some not included. In the table there are about 5,600 clones, about 83% of which are singletons. The CDR3 totals 16 residues. Germline-derived CDR1 and CDR2 are LGHDT and YNNKEL (reference sequence). After removal of 2 bases from V and 5 bases from J, the junction contained 7 bases not matched to a gene. Sequencing was performed on formalin-fixed, paraffin-embedded tissue. V and J are TRBV3-1 (or the pseudogene TRBV3-2) and TRBJ2-3; 10 bases align to TRBD2. The sequence came from a female donor with lung cancer. The CDR3: CASSQQREGFGDTQYF. CDR3 nucleotide sequence: TGTGCCAGCAGCCAACAGCGGGAGGGCTTTGGAGATACGCAGTATTTT.